The clone carrying this T cell receptor beta chain was observed a few times. Antigen: not known. TCRdb processed the 5' RACE reads anew with MiXCR; each CDR3 protein has one entry. The sample holds approximately 210,000 distinct CDR3 sequences, around 9.6% seen once. The V end lost 5 bases, the J end lost 6 bases, and 12 bases lay between the germline ends. Germline loops: CDR1 SGHTA, CDR2 FQGNSA. This CDR3 comprises 13 residues. The sample comes from a study of identical twins. Study-level points and caveats: It was out-of-frame TCR alpha sharing in monozygotic twins that models underestimated. Sequences that were beta out-of-frame showed weaker excess twin sharing.

The chain links TRBV7-2 to TRBJ2-3; the D gene is possibly TRBD2 (6 bases). The clonotype was recovered from a woman between 18 and 29 years old in good health. The sample comprised memory (CD45RO+) T cells sorted from blood. CDR3 DNA: TGTGCCAGCAGCCCGGTGGGGGGTGATACGCAGTATTTT. This codes for CASSPVGGDTQYF.